This is a list of T cell receptor beta chains from one sample in a study of T cell clones after liver transplantation. Generated by immunoSEQ multiplex PCR, the TCRdb table keeps only in-frame clones and is missing some. Of about 80,000 clones in the sample, nearly 85% were seen once. The sequencing used CD4+ T cells from blood, collected approximately 3.5 years after liver transplant. The receptors originated from a human patient who received a liver transplant. The graft donor may have given rise to some T cells. Both conserved end residues are part of each CDR3. A D gene is named only where the DNA matches it firmly. Where a row states a size, it is once, few, many or the class of an expanded clone; other rows omit it.

j_call	clone_size	v_call	cdr3_length	d_call	cdr3_nt	cdr3_aa
TRBJ1-2	-	TRBV9	14	TRBD1	TGTGCCAGCAGCGCCGGGACAGGACCCTATGGCTACACCTTC	CASSAGTGPYGYTF
TRBJ2-1	-	TRBV11-2	15	-	TGTGCCAGCAGCTTAGATATAGGATCCTACAATGAGCAGTTCTTC	CASSLDIGSYNEQFF
TRBJ2-1	-	TRBV7-7	15	-	TGTGCTAGCAGCTTATTGGGCAGCTCCTACAATGAGCAGTTCTTC	CASSLLGSSYNEQFF
TRBJ2-2	-	TRBV19	16	TRBD2	TGTGCCAGTAGGACGCTAGCGGGAGTGAACACCGGGGAGCTGTTTTTT	CASRTLAGVNTGELFF
TRBJ2-3	-	TRBV9	16	-	TGTGCCAGCAGCGTAGCGGGGGACCCAAGCACAGATACGCAGTATTTT	CASSVAGDPSTDTQYF
TRBJ2-1	-	TRBV10-3	15	TRBD1	TGTGCCATCAGTGGACAGGGGGGCTCCTACAATGAGCAGTTCTTC	CAISGQGGSYNEQFF
TRBJ2-7	once	TRBV5-1	13	TRBD1	TGCGCCAGCAGCGCCGACAGGGACTACGAGCAGTACTTC	CASSADRDYEQYF
TRBJ2-1	-	TRBV5-1	14	-	TGCGCCAGCACAAGCGAGAGCTCCTACAATGAGCAGTTCTTC	CASTSESSYNEQFF
TRBJ2-5	-	TRBV6-6	12	-	TGCGCTACCAACCGACCAGAAGAGACCCAGTACTTC	CATNRPEETQYF
TRBJ2-2	once	TRBV18	15	-	TGTGCCAGCTCAGCGCGTACAGGGGAGGCCGGGGAGCTGTTTTTT	CASSARTGEAGELFF
TRBJ2-1	many	TRBV27	14	-	TGTGCCAGCAGTTTGACGCAAATACACAATGAGCAGTTCTTC	CASSLTQIHNEQFF
TRBJ2-7	-	TRBV19	13	-	TGTGCCAGTAGTATACAGGGGTTTTACGAGCAGTACTTC	CASSIQGFYEQYF
TRBJ2-7	-	TRBV20-1	11	-	TGCAGTGCTAGAGGGGAAAACGAGCAGTACTTC	CSARGENEQYF
TRBJ2-6	-	TRBV27	17	-	TGTGCCAGCAGTCTCCTTGATCAGGACTCTGGGGCCAACGTCCTGACTTTC	CASSLLDQDSGANVLTF
TRBJ1-3	-	TRBV9	15	-	TGTGCCAGCAGCGTAGAAAGGAGCTCTGGAAACACCATATATTTT	CASSVERSSGNTIYF
TRBJ2-4	once	TRBV11-2	17	TRBD1	TGTGCCAGCAGCGCCCGGACAGGGTCGGCGGCCAAAAACATTCAGTACTTC	CASSARTGSAAKNIQYF
TRBJ1-1	-	TRBV28	17	-	TGTGCCAGCAGAACCCTCGGGGCAGGGGAAAGGAACACTGAAGCTTTCTTT	CASRTLGAGERNTEAFF
TRBJ1-2	-	TRBV7-8	13	-	TGTGCCAGCAGCGAGAGACAGGATTTTGGCTACACCTTC	CASSERQDFGYTF
TRBJ2-5	-	TRBV9	15	TRBD2	TGTGCCAGCAGCGTAGGACTAGCGGGAGTCGAGACCCAGTACTTC	CASSVGLAGVETQYF
TRBJ1-4	once	TRBV7-2	16	TRBD1	TGTGCCAGCAGCTTATATGTAGGACAGGGTAATGAAAAACTGTTTTTT	CASSLYVGQGNEKLFF
TRBJ2-1	-	TRBV5-1	14	TRBD2	TGCGCCAGCAGCTTAGCGGGAGGGCTCAATGAGCAGTTCTTC	CASSLAGGLNEQFF
TRBJ1-3	-	TRBV4-1	15	-	TGCGCCAGCAGCAGACCGGGGACCTCTGGAAACACCATATATTTT	CASSRPGTSGNTIYF
TRBJ2-5	-	TRBV6-1	13	TRBD1	TGTGCCAGCAGTGGACAGGGACAAGAGACCCAGTACTTC	CASSGQGQETQYF
TRBJ1-1	-	TRBV28	16	TRBD1	TGTGCCAGCAGTATAGGAGGGGGCGCCCGTAGGACTGAAGCTTTCTTT	CASSIGGGARRTEAFF
TRBJ2-2	-	TRBV9	16	TRBD2	TGTGCCAGCAGCGGGGGTCTAGCGGTGAACACCGGGGAGCTGTTTTTT	CASSGGLAVNTGELFF
TRBJ2-7	-	TRBV27	15	TRBD1	TGTGCCAGCAACCCGACCGGGACAGGCTCCTACGAGCAGTACTTC	CASNPTGTGSYEQYF
TRBJ1-4	-	TRBV19	16	-	TGTGCCAGTAGTATGCCGGGGGCCACAACTAATGAAAAACTGTTTTTT	CASSMPGATTNEKLFF